The clone carrying this TCR beta chain came up once. A read error may account for a junction end that differs from germline. Amplification targeted TCR beta CDR3 regions from RNA transcripts. First-round RT-PCR of the TCR CDR3 relied on the HTBI primer set. Via MiXCR, TCRdb re-called the multiplex PCR reads, giving one row per CDR3 protein. The table records roughly 100,000 distinct CDR3 sequences, around 50% of them present only once. This sample stems from a study of T cells in Graves' hyperthyroidism and ophthalmopathy. The CDR3 runs 15 residues. The germline CDR1 and CDR2 sequences are ENHRY and SYGVKD.

This chain connects TRBV10-3 to TRBJ2-1, with 10 bases identical to TRBD1. This TCR was recovered from a man aged 35 to 55 with Graves' hyperthyroidism. What was sequenced was blood. CDR3 in DNA: TGCGCCATCAGTGCCGGGACAGGGGAAGGGAATGAGCAGTTCTTC. It translates to CAISAGTGEGNEQFF.